The text below deals with one T cell receptor (beta chain). Its antigen remains unidentified. The input lacks base qualities; no much larger clone sits a single base away. Library preparation was by PCR. The sequencing machine was an Illumina HiSeq 2500. To reduce PCR and sequencing biases, unique molecular identifiers were incorporated into the TCR beta cDNA libraries. Every 1 to 10 million input T cells yielded roughly 500,000 cDNA molecules, meaning each molecule approximated one T cell. Patient libraries were prepared and sequenced with the same protocol used for the earlier healthy control dataset. Within a given batch, samples were prepared together, multiplexed and sequenced on the same HiSeq lane. For the original study's pipeline: Raw barcoded reads were processed with MIGEC, and single-read molecular identifier groups were discarded before consensus assembly and CDR3 extraction. VDJtools was used for post-analysis of the clonotype tables, with diversity normalized by down-sampling every dataset to the smallest sample size. Repertoire overlap clustering matched CDR3 amino acid but not nucleotide sequences to correct batch-related cross-sample contamination. The public reads were reanalyzed by TCRdb: fastp trimming at Q25, MiXCR alignment, in-frame beta chains only. Every entry covers one CDR3 protein and lists the most common genes and DNA from its rows. TCRdb, not the original authors, processed these V and J calls. Recorded for this sample are approximately 570,000 distinct CDR3 sequences; roughly 46% of them occurred a single time. Of the sample, roughly 1.7% is held by the ten largest clones.

TCR beta repertoires were profiled from peripheral blood of 10 to 15 young patients with multiple sclerosis to demonstrate the VDJtools post-analysis software. The patients with multiple sclerosis were children and adolescents between about 6 and 17 years of age. The data were taken from a study of post-analysis software for immune sequencing data (dated by TCRdb to the mid-2010s). Context from the whole study: Relapsing-remitting, secondary progressive and progressive-relapsing multiple sclerosis were recorded as disease courses, and subtype annotation was lacking for some patients. The patient repertoires were compared against approximately eleven previously published healthy control repertoires obtained from donors aged about 6 to 28 years. A subset of samples was prepared in parallel using single-end sample barcoding, then pooled and co-amplified after Illumina adapter ligation. The full study reports these points: Direct clustering with F measure revealed strong co-clustering of samples prepared in the same batch, which led to a batch-effect correction. Patients showed significantly higher frequencies than controls for five TRBV segments, among them TRBV5-6, TRBV5-1 and TRBV20-1. The multiple sclerosis patient group was slightly younger than the control group. Compared with controls, multiple sclerosis patients had significantly lower normalized Chao1 diversity, a finding suggesting substantial peripheral T-cell clonal expansion.

Reading from cysteine to phenylalanine, the CDR3 counts 13 amino acids. Solely the CDR3 DNA is kept, with 39 bases framed from the first base. Ends trimmed: V by 6 bases, J by 7 bases; bases unmatched to a gene: 12. The germline V gene (reference sequence) specifies DFQATT as CDR1 and SNEGSKA as CDR2. This receptor was obtained from a girl aged 10 to 17 with multiple sclerosis. The chain uses TRBV20-1 and TRBJ2-7; 7 nucleotides in the junction match TRBD2. Source material: blood. This receptor carries the CDR3 CSAGAGSGNEQYF. The sequence in DNA is TGCAGTGCGGGAGCGGGATCTGGCAATGAGCAGTACTTC.